This T cell receptor beta chain was profiled in a study of T cells in Graves' hyperthyroidism and ophthalmopathy. Study context: The initial diagnosis was the point when peripheral blood was collected, ahead of any treatment.

Whole-study results and caveats: A model of 13 V-J features distinguished ophthalmopathy from stable hyperthyroidism.

The germline CDR1 and CDR2 sequences are SGHNT and YENEEA. Trimming stripped 4 bases from V and 5 bases from J, with 14 bases between. The CDR3 extends over 14 amino acids. A note on this clonotype: Its antigen is undetermined. A single base separates this from a much larger clone, so it may be a read error.

Graves' hyperthyroidism qualified as stable when ophthalmopathy did not progress within 18 months. Any patient presenting with uncontrolled infection, other autoimmune disease, pregnancy or lactation was left out. RNA transcripts were the template for amplifying TCR beta CDR3 regions. During a first-round RT-PCR of the TCR CDR3, the HTBI primer set was used. A single record per CDR3 protein comes from TCRdb applying MiXCR to the multiplex PCR reads. The sample consists of under 700,000 distinct CDR3 sequences, around 17% of them appearing once. The chain links TRBV11-3 to TRBJ1-1; D not certain. The sample was blood. The TCR sequence derives from a woman aged 18-35 years with Graves' hyperthyroidism. CDR3 nucleotides: TGTGCCAGCAGCTCCTCTGATCGTCAGACTGAAGCTTTCTTT. The encoded protein is CASSSSDRQTEAFF.